The clone carrying this T cell receptor (beta chain) has only a few counts. The CDR3 covers 12 residues. Trimming took off 6 bases at V and 2 bases at J, with 9 bases between the two ends. The germline gives CDR1 DFQATT, CDR2 SNEGSKA (reference sequence). TCRdb reanalysed the 5' RACE reads using MiXCR and keeps one entry per CDR3 protein. The profile covers hundreds of thousands of distinct CDR3 sequences, with about a sixth appearing a single time and approximately 3.5% taken by the ten largest. The data stem from a study of T-cell memory formation after mild COVID-19. The material sequenced was PBMCs or a T cell subset sorted from them (not recorded which). The chain recombines TRBV20-1 with TRBJ2-3, with a tentative D call TRBD2 (6 bases). The origin of this receptor is a man between 18 and 35 years old who had mild COVID-19 (a few samples of this study predate the infection). Cell type and time point are not known. The CDR3 is CSAPDYTDTQYF. The CDR3 nucleotides are TGCAGTGCCCCGGACTACACAGATACGCAGTATTTT.